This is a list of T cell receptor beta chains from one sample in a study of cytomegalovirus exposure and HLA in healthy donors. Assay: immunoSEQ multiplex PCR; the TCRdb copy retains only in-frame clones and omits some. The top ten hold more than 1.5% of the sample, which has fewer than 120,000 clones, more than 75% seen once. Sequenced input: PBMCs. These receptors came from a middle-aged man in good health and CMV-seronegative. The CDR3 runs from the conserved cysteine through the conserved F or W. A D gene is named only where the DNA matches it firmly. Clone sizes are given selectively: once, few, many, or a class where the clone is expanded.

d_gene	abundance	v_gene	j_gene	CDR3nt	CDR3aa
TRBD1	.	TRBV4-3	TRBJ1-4	TGCGCCAGCAGCCAACTGGGGGACAGAGGAAAACTGTTTTTT	CASSQLGDRGKLFF
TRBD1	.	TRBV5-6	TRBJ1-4	TGTGCCAGCAGCGCCCGTGGGACAGGGGCCCCTGAAAAACTGTTTTTT	CASSARGTGAPEKLFF
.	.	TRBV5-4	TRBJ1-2	TGTGCCAGCAGCCTGCAGGGGCGGCAAGATGGCTACACCTTC	CASSLQGRQDGYTF
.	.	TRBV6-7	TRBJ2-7	TGTGCCAGCAGTTACTCGATCGTAGTGGGCCGGGACAATCCCTACGAGCAGTACTTC	CASSYSIVVGRDNPYEQYF
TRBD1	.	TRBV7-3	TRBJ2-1	TGTGCCAGCAGCCTAAAGAGGACAGGGTCGGATGAGCAGTTCTTC	CASSLKRTGSDEQFF
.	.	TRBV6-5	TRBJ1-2	TGTGCCAGCAGTTACTCGCCGGGGGTGGGGGGCTACACCTTC	CASSYSPGVGGYTF
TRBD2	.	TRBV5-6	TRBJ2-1	TGTGCCAGCAGCCGGTGGGCTAGCGGGGATAATGAGCAGTTCTTC	CASSRWASGDNEQFF
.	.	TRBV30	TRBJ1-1	TGTGCCTGGAGTGGTCAGGTGAACACTGAAGCTTTCTTT	CAWSGQVNTEAFF
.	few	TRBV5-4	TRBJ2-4	TGTGCCAGCAGCTTGGCGGGAGCCAAAAACATTCAGTACTTC	CASSLAGAKNIQYF
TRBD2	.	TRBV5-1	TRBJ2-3	TGCGCCAGCAGGGGGGAAGGACTAGACAGAGATACGCAGTATTTT	CASRGEGLDRDTQYF
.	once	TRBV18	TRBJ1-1	TGTGCCAGCTCACCACCGTCTCGGGGGGCCACCACTGAAGCTTTCTTT	CASSPPSRGATTEAFF
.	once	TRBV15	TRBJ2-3	TGTGCCACCAGGGATTCCAGGAGCACAGATACGCAGTATTTT	CATRDSRSTDTQYF
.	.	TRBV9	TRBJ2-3	TGTGCCAGCAGCATCAGTGCCTTCAGGGCTTCAGATACGCAGTATTTT	CASSISAFRASDTQYF
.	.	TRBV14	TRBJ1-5	TGTGCCAGCAGCCAACCCCAGCGGCTTCGCCCCCAGCATTTT	CASSQPQRLRPQHF
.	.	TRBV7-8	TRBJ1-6	TGTGCCAGCAGCTTAATTAAGGGGATCTCCTATAATTCACCCCTCCACTTT	CASSLIKGISYNSPLHF
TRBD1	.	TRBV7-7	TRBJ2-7	TGTGCCAGCAGCTTATATTCAGGGGGCGGCGAGCAGTACTTC	CASSLYSGGGEQYF
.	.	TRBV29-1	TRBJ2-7	TGCAGCGTTGTTCTAGTCCCCTCCTACGAGCAGTACTTC	CSVVLVPSYEQYF
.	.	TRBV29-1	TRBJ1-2	TGCAGCGTCGGGGTTGAGTTGCACTCCCTGACCTTC	CSVGVELHSLTF
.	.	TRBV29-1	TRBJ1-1	TGCAGCGTTGTCCCTACTATGAACACTGAAGCTTTCTTT	CSVVPTMNTEAFF
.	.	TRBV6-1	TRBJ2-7	TGTGCCAGCAGCCACGCGGGTAGCGAGCAGTACTTC	CASSHAGSEQYF
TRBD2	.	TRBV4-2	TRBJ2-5	TGTGCCAGCAGCCCGGGAGGGGCAGAGACCCAGTACTTC	CASSPGGAETQYF
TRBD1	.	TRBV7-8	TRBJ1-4	TGTGCCAGCAGCGCCACCGGACAGGGCGGCGAAAAACTGTTTTTT	CASSATGQGGEKLFF
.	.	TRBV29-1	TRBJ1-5	TGCAGCGTATGTGGGGGCAGCAATCAGCCCCAGCATTTT	CSVCGGSNQPQHF
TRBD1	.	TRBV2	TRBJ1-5	TGTGCCAGCAGTTCGACAGGGGGCGGCGGCAATCAGCCCCAGCATTTT	CASSSTGGGGNQPQHF
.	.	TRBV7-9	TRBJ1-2	TGTGCCAGCAGCTTGGGCTCCTATGGCTACACCTTC	CASSLGSYGYTF
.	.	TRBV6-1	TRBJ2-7	TGTGCCAGCAGGGCGGGGACGGGCGGTACCTACGAGCAGTACTTC	CASRAGTGGTYEQYF